This T cell receptor beta chain is drawn from a study of T cell responses to AZD1222 COVID-19 vaccine. TCRdb's copy holds only in-frame clones and misses some; the assay was immunoSEQ multiplex PCR. This table holds roughly 120,000 clones, roughly 88% found once. The CDR3 consists of 11 residues. CDR1 is MRHNA and CDR2 is SNTAGT in the germline V gene. V lost 7 bases, J lost 6 bases, and 9 bases lay in between. The chain is built from TRBV6-4 and TRBJ1-2, with no clear D. This TCR came from an adult in good health. The specimen was peripheral blood, collected on day 0 of AZD1222 vaccination. The CDR3 DNA is TGTGCCAGCATTCTCACCCATGGCTACACCTTC. The encoded protein is CASILTHGYTF.